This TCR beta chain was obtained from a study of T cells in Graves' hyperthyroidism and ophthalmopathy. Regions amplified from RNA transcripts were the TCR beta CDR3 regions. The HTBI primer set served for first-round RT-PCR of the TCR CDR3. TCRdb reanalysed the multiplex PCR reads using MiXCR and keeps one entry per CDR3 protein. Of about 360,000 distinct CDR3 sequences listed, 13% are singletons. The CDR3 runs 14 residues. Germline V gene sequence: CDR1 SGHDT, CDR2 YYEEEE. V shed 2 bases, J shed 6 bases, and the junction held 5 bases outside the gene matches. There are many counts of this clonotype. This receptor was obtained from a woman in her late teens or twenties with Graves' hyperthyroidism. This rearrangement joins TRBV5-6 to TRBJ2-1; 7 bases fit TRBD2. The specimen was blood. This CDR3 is CASSFLSGFNEQFF. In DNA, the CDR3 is TGTGCCAGCAGCTTCCTTAGCGGGTTCAATGAGCAGTTCTTC.